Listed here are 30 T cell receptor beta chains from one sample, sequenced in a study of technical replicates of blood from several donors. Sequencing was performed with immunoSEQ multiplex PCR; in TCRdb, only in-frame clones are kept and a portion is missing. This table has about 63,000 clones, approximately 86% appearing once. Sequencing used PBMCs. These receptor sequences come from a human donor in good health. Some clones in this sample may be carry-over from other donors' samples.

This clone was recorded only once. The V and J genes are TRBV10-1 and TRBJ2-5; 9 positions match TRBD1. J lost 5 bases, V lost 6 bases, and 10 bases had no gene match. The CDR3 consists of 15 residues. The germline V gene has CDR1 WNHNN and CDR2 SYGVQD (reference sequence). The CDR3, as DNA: TGCGCCAGCAGGGGGGGACAGGGAATAATGGAGACCCAGTACTTC. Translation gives CASRGGQGIMETQYF.

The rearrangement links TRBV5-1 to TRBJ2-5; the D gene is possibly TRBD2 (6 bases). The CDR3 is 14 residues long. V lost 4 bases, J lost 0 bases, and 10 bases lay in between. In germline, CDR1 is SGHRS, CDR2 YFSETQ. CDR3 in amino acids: CASSRGLNQETQYF. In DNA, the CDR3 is TGCGCCAGCAGCCGGGGGTTGAACCAAGAGACCCAGTACTTC.

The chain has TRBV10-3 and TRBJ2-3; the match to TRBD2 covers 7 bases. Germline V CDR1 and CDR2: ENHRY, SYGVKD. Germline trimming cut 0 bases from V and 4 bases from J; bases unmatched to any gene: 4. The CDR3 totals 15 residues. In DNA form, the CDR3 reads TGTGCCATCAGTGAGTCGATTCGGGGGGCAGATACGCAGTATTTT. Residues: CAISESIRGADTQYF.

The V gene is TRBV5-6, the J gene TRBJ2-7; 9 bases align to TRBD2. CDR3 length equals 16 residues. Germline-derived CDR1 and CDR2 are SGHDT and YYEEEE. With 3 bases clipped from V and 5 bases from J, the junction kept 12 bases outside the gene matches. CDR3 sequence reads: CASSSRHGTSKDEQYF. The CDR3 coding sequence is TGTGCCAGCAGCTCGCGCCACGGGACTAGCAAGGACGAGCAGTACTTC.

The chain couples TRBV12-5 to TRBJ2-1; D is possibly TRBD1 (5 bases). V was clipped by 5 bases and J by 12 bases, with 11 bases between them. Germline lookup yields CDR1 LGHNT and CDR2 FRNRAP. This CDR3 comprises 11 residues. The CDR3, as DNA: TGTGCTAGTGGTCCTGACAGTTGGCAGTTCTTC. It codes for CASGPDSWQFF.

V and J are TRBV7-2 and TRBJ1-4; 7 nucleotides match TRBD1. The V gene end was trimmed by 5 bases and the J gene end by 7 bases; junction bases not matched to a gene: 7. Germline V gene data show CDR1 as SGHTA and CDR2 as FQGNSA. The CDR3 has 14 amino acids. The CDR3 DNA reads TGTGCCAGCAGCATCCGACAGGGAGGTGAAAAACTGTTTTTT. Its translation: CASSIRQGGEKLFF. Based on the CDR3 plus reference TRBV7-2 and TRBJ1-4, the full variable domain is GAGVSQSPSNKVTEKGKDVELRCDPISGHTALYWYRQSLGQGLEFLIYFQGNSAPDKSGLPSDRFSAERTGGSVSTLTIQRTQQEDSAVYLCASSIRQGGEKLFFGSGTQLSVL.

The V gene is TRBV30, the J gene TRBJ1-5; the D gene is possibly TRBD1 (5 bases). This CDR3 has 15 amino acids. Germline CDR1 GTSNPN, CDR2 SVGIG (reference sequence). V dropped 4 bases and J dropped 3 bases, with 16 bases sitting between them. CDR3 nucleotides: TGTGCCTGGACATCAGGGCTGGGGAACAATCAGCCCCAGCATTTT. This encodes CAWTSGLGNNQPQHF.

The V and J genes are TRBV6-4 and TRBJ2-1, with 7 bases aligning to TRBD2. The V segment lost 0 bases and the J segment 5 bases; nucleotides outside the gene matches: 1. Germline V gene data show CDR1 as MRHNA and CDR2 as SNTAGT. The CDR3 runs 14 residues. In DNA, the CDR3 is TGTGCCAGCAGTGACTCGACTAGCCACAATGAGCAGTTCTTC. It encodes CASSDSTSHNEQFF.

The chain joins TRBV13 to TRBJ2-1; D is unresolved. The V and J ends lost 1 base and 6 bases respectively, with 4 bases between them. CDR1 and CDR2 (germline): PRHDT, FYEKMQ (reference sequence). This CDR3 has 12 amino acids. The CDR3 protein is CASSLDSNEQFF. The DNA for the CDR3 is TGTGCCAGCAGCTTAGACAGCAATGAGCAGTTCTTC.

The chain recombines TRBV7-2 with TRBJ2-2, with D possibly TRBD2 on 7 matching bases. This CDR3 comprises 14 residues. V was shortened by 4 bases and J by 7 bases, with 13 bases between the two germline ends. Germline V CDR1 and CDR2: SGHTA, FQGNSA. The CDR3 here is CASSWGGTSGELFF. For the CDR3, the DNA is TGTGCCAGCAGCTGGGGGGGGACAAGCGGGGAGCTGTTTTTT.

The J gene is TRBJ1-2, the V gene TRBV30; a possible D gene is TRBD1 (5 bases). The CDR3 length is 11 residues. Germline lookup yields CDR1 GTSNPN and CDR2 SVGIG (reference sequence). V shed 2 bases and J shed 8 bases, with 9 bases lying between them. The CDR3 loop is CAWSPGYGYTF. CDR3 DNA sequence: TGTGCCTGGAGTCCAGGGTACGGCTACACCTTC.

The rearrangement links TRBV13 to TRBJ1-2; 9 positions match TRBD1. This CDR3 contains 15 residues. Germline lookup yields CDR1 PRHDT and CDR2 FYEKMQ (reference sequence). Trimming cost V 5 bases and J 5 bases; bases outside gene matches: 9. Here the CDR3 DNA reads TGTGCCAGCAGCGTGCGACAGGGGGAGGCTTATGGCTACACCTTC. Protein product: CASSVRQGEAYGYTF.

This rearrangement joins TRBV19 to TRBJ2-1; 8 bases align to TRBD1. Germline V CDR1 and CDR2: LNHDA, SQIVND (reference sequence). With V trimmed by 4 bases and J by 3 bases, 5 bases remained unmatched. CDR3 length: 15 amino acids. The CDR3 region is CASSTGTGIYNEQFF. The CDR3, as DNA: TGTGCCAGTAGTACGGGGACAGGTATCTACAATGAGCAGTTCTTC.

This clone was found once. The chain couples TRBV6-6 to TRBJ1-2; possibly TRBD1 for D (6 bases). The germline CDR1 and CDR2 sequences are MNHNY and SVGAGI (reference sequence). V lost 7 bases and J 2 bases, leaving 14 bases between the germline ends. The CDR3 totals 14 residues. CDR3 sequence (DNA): TGTGCCAGCACGGAAGCCGACAGGAACTATGGCTACACCTTC. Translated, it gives CASTEADRNYGYTF.

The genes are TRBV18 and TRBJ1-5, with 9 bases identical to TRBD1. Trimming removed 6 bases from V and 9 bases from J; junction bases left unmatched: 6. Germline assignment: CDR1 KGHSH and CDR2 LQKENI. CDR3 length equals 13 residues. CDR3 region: CASSGDRESPQHF. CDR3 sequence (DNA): TGTGCCAGCTCCGGGGACAGGGAATCGCCCCAGCATTTT.

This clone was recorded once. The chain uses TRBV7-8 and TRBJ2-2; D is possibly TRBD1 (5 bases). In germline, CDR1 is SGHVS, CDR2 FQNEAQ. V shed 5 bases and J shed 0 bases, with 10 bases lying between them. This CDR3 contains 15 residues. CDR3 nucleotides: TGTGCCAGCAGCGTCTACAGGACGAACACCGGGGAGCTGTTTTTT. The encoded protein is CASSVYRTNTGELFF.

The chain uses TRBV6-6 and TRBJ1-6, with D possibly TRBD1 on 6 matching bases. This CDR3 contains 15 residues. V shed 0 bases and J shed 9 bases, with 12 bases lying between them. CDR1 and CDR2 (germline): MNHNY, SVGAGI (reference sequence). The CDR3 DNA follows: TGTGCCAGCAGTTACTCGACACAGGGAACTTCACCCCTCCACTTT. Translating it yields CASSYSTQGTSPLHF.

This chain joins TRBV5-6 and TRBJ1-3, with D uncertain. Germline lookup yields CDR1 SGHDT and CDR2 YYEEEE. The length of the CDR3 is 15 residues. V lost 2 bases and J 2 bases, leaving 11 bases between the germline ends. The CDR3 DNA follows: TGTGCCAGCAGCTTTCAGGCCGCAACTGGAAACACCATATATTTT. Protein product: CASSFQAATGNTIYF. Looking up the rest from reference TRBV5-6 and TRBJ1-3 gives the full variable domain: DAGVTQSPTHLIKTRGQQVTLRCSPKSGHDTVSWYQQALGQGPQFIFQYYEEEERQRGNFPDRFSGHQFPNYSSELNVNALLLGDSALYLCASSFQAATGNTIYFGEGSWLTVV.

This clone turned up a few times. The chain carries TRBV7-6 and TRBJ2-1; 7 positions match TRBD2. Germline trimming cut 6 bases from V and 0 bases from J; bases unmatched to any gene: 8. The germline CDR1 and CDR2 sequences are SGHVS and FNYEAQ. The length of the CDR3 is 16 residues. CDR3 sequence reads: CASSPGRGNSYNEQFF. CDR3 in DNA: TGTGCCAGCAGTCCGGGGCGGGGGAACTCCTACAATGAGCAGTTCTTC.

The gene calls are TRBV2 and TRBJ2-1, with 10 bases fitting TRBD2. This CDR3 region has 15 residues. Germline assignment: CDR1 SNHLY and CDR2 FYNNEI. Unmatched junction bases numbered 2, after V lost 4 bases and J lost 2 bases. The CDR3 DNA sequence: TGTGCCAGCAGTGCTAGCGGGAGCCCCTACAATGAGCAGTTCTTC. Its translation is CASSASGSPYNEQFF.

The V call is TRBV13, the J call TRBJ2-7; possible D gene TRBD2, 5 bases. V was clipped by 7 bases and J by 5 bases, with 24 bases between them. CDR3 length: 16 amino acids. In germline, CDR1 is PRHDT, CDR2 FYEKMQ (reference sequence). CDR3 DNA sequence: TGTGCCAGCACTTCACGGAGGCCCGGGGTCGGGAACGAGCAGTACTTC. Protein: CASTSRRPGVGNEQYF.

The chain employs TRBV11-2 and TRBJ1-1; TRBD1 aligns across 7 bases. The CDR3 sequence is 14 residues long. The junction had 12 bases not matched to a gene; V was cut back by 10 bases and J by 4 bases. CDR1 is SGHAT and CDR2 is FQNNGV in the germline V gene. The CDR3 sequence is CATSSAGGFTEAFF. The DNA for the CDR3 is TGTGCCACCTCGTCGGCAGGGGGATTCACTGAAGCTTTCTTT. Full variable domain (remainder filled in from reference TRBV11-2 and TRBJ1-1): EAGVAQSPRYKIIEKRQSVAFWCNPISGHATLYWYQQILGQGPKLLIQFQNNGVVDDSQLPKDRFSAERLKGVDSTLKIQPAKLEDSAVYLCATSSAGGFTEAFFGQGTRLTVV.

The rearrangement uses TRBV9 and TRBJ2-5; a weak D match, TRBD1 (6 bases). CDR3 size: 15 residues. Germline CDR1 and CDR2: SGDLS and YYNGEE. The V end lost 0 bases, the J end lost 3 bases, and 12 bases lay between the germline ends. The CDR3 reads CASSVVGGGKETQYF. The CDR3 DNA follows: TGTGCCAGCAGCGTAGTAGGGGGTGGGAAAGAGACCCAGTACTTC.

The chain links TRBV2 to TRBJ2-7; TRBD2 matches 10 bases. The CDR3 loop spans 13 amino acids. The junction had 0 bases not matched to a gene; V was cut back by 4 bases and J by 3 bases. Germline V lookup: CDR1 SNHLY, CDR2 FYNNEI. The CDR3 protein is CASSGTSGYEQYF. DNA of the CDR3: TGTGCCAGCAGTGGGACTAGCGGCTACGAGCAGTACTTC.

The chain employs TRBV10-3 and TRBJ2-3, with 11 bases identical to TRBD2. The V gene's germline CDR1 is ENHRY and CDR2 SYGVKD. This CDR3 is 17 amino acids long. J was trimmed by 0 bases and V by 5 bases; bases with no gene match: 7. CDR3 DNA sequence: TGTGCCATCAGTTGGCTAGCGGGAGGCATAAGCACAGATACGCAGTATTTT. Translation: CAISWLAGGISTDTQYF.

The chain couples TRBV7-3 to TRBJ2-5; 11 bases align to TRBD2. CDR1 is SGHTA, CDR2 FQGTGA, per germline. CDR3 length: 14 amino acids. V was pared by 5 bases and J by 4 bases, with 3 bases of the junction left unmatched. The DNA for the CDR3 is TGTGCCAGCAGCACTAGCGGGAGTACAGAGACCCAGTACTTC. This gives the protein CASSTSGSTETQYF.

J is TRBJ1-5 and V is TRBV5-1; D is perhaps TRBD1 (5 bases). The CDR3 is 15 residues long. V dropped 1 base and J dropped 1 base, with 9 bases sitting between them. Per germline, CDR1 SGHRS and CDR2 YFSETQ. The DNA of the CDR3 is TGCGCCAGCAGCTTGTCAGGGATGAGCAATCAGCCCCAGCATTTT. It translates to CASSLSGMSNQPQHF.

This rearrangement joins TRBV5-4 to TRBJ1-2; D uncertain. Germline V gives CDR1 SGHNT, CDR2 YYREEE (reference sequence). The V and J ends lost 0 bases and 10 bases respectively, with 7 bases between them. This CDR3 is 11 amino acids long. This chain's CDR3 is CASSLGVYYTF. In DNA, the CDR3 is TGTGCCAGCAGCTTGGGAGTGTACTACACCTTC.

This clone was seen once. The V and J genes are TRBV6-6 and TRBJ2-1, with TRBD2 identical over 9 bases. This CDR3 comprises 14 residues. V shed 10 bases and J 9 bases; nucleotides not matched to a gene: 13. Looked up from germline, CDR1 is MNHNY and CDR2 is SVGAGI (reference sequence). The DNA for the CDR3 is TGTGCCACGCGGGGAGCGGGAGGTAAAGGTGAGCAGTTCTTC. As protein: CATRGAGGKGEQFF.

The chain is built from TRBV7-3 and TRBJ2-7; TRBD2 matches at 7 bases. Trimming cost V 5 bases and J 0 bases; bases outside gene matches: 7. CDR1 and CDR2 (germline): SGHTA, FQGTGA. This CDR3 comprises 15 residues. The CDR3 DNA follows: TGTGCCAGCAGCCAGGTGGGGGGGTCCTCCTACGAGCAGTACTTC. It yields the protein CASSQVGGSSYEQYF. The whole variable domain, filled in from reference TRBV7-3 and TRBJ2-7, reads GAGVSQTPSNKVTEKGKYVELRCDPISGHTALYWYRQSLGQGPEFLIYFQGTGAADDSGLPNDRFFAVRPEGSVSTLKIQRTERGDSAVYLCASSQVGGSSYEQYFGPGTRLTVT.